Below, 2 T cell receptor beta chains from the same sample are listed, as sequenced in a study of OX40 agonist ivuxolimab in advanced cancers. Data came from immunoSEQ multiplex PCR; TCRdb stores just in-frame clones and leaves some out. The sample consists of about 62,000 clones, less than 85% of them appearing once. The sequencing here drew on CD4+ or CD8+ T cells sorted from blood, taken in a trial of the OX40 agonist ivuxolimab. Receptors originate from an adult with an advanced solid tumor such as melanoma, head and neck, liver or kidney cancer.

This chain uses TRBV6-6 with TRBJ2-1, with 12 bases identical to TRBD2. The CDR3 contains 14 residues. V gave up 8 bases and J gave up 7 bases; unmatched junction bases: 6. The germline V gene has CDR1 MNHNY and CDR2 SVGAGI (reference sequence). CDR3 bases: TGTGCCAGCTCCCTAGCGGGAGGGCCTAATGAGCAGTTCTTC. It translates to CASSLAGGPNEQFF.

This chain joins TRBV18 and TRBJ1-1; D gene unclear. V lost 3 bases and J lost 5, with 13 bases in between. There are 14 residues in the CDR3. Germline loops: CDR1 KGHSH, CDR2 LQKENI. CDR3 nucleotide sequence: TGTGCCAGCTCACCGCCCGGTTTAGAAACTGAAGCTTTCTTT. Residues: CASSPPGLETEAFF.